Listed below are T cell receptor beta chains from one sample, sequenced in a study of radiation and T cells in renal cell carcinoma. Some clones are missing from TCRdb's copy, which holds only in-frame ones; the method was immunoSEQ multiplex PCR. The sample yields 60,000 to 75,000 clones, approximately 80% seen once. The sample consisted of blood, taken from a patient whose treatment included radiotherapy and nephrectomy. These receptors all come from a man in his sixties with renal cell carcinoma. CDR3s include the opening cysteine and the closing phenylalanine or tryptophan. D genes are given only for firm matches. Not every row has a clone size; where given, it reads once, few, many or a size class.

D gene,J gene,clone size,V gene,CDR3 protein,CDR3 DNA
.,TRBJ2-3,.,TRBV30,CVAWRADTQYF,TGTGTGGCATGGAGGGCAGATACGCAGTATTTT
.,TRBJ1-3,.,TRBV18,CASSPGSGNTIYF,TGTGCCAGCTCACCAGGGTCTGGAAACACCATATATTTT
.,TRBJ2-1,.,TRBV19,CASSISIINEQFF,TGTGCCAGTAGTATTTCTATAATTAATGAGCAGTTCTTC
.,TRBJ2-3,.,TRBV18,CASSPSGITDTQYF,TGTGCCAGCTCACCTTCTGGAATCACAGATACGCAGTATTTT
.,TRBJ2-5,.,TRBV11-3,CASSPRGETQYF,TGTGCCAGCAGTCCTCGAGGAGAGACCCAGTACTTC
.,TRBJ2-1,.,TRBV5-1,CASSLGFGRGSYNEQFF,TGCGCCAGCAGCTTGGGGTTCGGCAGGGGTTCCTACAATGAGCAGTTCTTC
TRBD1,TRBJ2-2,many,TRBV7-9,CASSLLRTGSVGELFF,TGTGCCAGCAGCTTACTTCGGACAGGGTCGGTCGGGGAGCTGTTTTTT
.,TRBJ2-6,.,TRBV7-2,CASSLDVSGANVLTF,TGTGCCAGCAGCTTAGATGTCTCTGGGGCCAACGTCCTGACTTTC
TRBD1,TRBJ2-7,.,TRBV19,CASSLTELQGARTDYEQYF,TGTGCCAGTAGTCTTACCGAACTACAGGGGGCTAGGACTGACTACGAGCAGTACTTC
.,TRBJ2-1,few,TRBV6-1,CASSEARIGPLSSYNEQFF,TGTGCCAGCAGTGAAGCAAGGATAGGACCGTTGAGCTCCTACAATGAGCAGTTCTTC
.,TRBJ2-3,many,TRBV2,CASSEAGGLADTQYF,TGTGCCAGCAGTGAAGCCGGAGGGTTGGCAGATACGCAGTATTTT
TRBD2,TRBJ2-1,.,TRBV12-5,CASGLVLVLAGGSFSYNEQFF,TGTGCTAGTGGTTTGGTATTGGTGCTAGCGGGAGGGTCCTTCTCCTACAATGAGCAGTTCTTC
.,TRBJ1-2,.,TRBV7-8,CASSPDKIYGYTF,TGTGCCAGCAGCCCCGACAAGATCTATGGCTACACCTTC
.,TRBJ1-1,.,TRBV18,CASSSSDENTEAFF,TGTGCCAGCTCATCCTCGGATGAGAACACTGAAGCTTTCTTT
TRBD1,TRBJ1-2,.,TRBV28,CASSDRGMGGYTF,TGTGCCAGCAGTGACAGGGGTATGGGAGGCTACACCTTC
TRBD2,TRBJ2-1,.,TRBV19,CASSGGSLNEQFF,TGTGCCAGTTCCGGGGGGAGCCTAAATGAGCAGTTCTTC
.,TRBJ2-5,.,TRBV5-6,CASSPDIYETQYF,TGTGCCAGCAGCCCGGACATCTATGAGACCCAGTACTTC
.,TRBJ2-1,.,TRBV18,CASSPGTNYNEQFF,TGTGCCAGCTCACCCGGGACAAACTACAATGAGCAGTTCTTC
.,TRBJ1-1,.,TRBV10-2,CASSGTIQNTEAFF,TGCGCCAGCAGTGGGACAATTCAGAACACTGAAGCTTTCTTT